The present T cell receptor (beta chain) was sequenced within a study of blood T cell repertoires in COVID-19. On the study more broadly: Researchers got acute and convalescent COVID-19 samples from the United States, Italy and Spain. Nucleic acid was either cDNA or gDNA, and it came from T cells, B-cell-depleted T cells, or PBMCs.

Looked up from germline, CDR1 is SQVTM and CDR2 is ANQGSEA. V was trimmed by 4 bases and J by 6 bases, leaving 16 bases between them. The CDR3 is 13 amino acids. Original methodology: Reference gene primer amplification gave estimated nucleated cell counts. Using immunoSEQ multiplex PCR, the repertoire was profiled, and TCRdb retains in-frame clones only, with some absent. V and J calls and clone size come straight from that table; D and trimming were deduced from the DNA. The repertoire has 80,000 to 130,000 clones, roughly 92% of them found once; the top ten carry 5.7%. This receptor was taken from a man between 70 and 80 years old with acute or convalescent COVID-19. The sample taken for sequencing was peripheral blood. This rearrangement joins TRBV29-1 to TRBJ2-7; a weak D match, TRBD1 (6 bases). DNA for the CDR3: TGCAGCGTTGGTGGGGGCTCGTTCGGCGAGCAGTACTTC. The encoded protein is CSVGGGSFGEQYF.